This record covers a single T cell receptor (beta chain). Its target is unknown. This specimen comes from a study of pediatric ulcerative colitis. The rectum was sampled with one to two pinch biopsies at colonoscopy. The V and J ends lost 2 bases and 4 bases respectively, with 15 bases between them. The length of the CDR3 is 17 residues. CDR1 is LGHNA and CDR2 is YSLEER in the germline V gene. Findings of the study overall: A couple of rectal CDR3 clonotypes occurred in all ulcerative colitis patients. Ulcerative colitis patients shared more blood-rectal clones than controls. Some T cells in rectal biopsies may come from blood, especially with overt colitis. Clonal expansions reduced rectal repertoire diversity in acute severe colitis.

Assay used: immunoSEQ multiplex PCR; TCRdb lists only in-frame clones, some missing. The sample comprises 15,000 to 20,000 clones, roughly 74% of which are singletons, and around 7% rests with the top ten. Sequences were obtained from gut tissue. The chain joins TRBV4-3 to TRBJ2-6; D is perhaps TRBD1 (5 bases). The sequence was obtained from a boy aged 5-17 years with moderate ulcerative colitis. In nucleotides, the CDR3 is TGCGCCAGCAGCCAAAAGTTCAGGGTAACCGGGGCCAACGTCCTGACTTTC. Protein sequence: CASSQKFRVTGANVLTF.